The 14 T cell receptor beta chains listed next were all sequenced from one sample in a study of neurological immune-mediated disorders. Noted time point: longitudinal time-point 2. TCRdb recomputed calls from the 5' RACE reads with MiXCR, one row per CDR3 protein. The sample has approximately 82,000 distinct CDR3 sequences, roughly 13% seen once. The specimen was PBMCs. The source of these receptors is a female donor with HTLV-1-associated myelopathy (HAM/TSP).

This clonotype came up many times. The genes are TRBV11-2 and TRBJ2-1, with D unresolved. Trimming removed 0 bases at V and 7 bases at J, with 7 bases between. Germline loops: CDR1 SGHAT, CDR2 FQNNGV. There are 13 residues in the CDR3. CDR3 in amino acids: CASSLDRYNEQFF. CDR3 in DNA: TGTGCCAGCAGCTTAGATCGGTATAATGAGCAGTTCTTC. Drawing the rest from reference TRBV11-2 and TRBJ2-1, the complete variable domain is EAGVAQSPRYKIIEKRQSVAFWCNPISGHATLYWYQQILGQGPKLLIQFQNNGVVDDSQLPKDRFSAERLKGVDSTLKIQPAKLEDSAVYLCASSLDRYNEQFFGPGTRLTVL.

This clonotype occurred many times. CDR3 region: CASRGEQGTYNEQFF. The CDR3 DNA reads TGCGCCAGCAGGGGAGAACAGGGCACCTACAATGAGCAGTTCTTC. The genes are TRBV5-1 and TRBJ2-1; tentative D call: TRBD1 (6 bases). V shed 5 bases and J shed 2 bases, with 14 bases lying between them. In germline, CDR1 is SGHRS, CDR2 YFSETQ. CDR3 size: 15 residues.

This clonotype was observed at least ten times. The chain links TRBV5-1 to TRBJ2-2; D is ambiguous. The CDR3 runs 12 residues. Germline V lookup: CDR1 SGHRS, CDR2 YFSETQ. Trimming cost V 0 bases and J 6 bases, with 3 bases left between them. The CDR3 sequence is CASSLAPGELFF. Here the CDR3 DNA reads TGCGCCAGCAGCTTGGCCCCCGGGGAGCTGTTTTTT.

In its sample, this clonotype was seen many times. V is TRBV5-1 and J is TRBJ2-7; 9 bases are shared with TRBD1. J gave up 0 bases and V 0 bases, and 4 bases lay outside the gene matches. The V gene's germline CDR1 is SGHRS and CDR2 YFSETQ. There are 16 residues in the CDR3. This CDR3 is CASSLDGQGSSYEQYF. CDR3 nucleotides: TGCGCCAGCAGCTTGGACGGACAGGGGAGCTCCTACGAGCAGTACTTC.

This clonotype was detected ten times or more. This chain joins TRBV9 and TRBJ2-2; D possibly corresponds to TRBD1 (6 bases). Germline V CDR1 and CDR2: SGDLS, YYNGEE. The CDR3 consists of 15 residues. V shed 4 bases and J shed 4 bases, with 14 bases lying between them. DNA for the CDR3: TGTGCCAGCAGCCCTTGGACAGCAAGCACCGGGGAGCTGTTTTTT. Translation gives CASSPWTASTGELFF.

The sample holds a few counts of this clonotype. V and J are TRBV7-3 and TRBJ2-1, with a possible D match to TRBD2 (5 bases). The CDR3 is made up of 14 amino acids. The V gene lost 5 bases and the J gene lost 8 bases, with 16 bases spanning the gap. Looked up from germline, CDR1 is SGHTA and CDR2 is FQGTGA. The DNA of the CDR3 is TGTGCCAGCAGCACCTTTGGGGTGAGGGATGAGCAGTTCTTC. Encoded protein: CASSTFGVRDEQFF. The whole variable domain, filled in from reference TRBV7-3 and TRBJ2-1, reads GAGVSQTPSNKVTEKGKYVELRCDPISGHTALYWYRQSLGQGPEFLIYFQGTGAADDSGLPNDRFFAVRPEGSVSTLKIQRTERGDSAVYLCASSTFGVRDEQFFGPGTRLTVL.

The chain carries TRBV12-3 or TRBV12-4 and TRBJ2-3; D is uncertain. The length of the CDR3 is 14 residues. Trimming pared 1 base from V and 0 bases from J, leaving 5 bases between. The CDR3 spells CASSLGWSTDTQYF. CDR3 coding DNA: TGTGCCAGCAGTTTAGGGTGGAGCACAGATACGCAGTATTTT.

The chain combines TRBV5-1 with TRBJ1-1, with D unclear. Trimming cost V 3 bases and J 4 bases, with 7 bases left between them. Germline assignment: CDR1 SGHRS and CDR2 YFSETQ. CDR3 length: 12 residues. CDR3 loop: CASSWGGTEAFF. Here the CDR3 DNA reads TGCGCCAGCAGCTGGGGAGGCACTGAAGCTTTCTTT.

This clonotype has a count of ten or more. This chain uses TRBV9 with TRBJ1-2, with 7 bases matching TRBD1. The CDR3 contains 16 residues. J lost 8 bases, V lost 3 bases, and 16 bases had no gene match. Germline V gene sequence: CDR1 SGDLS, CDR2 YYNGEE. The CDR3 DNA follows: TGTGCCAGCAGCGACCACCGGGGACAGTACGGTTCAGGCTACACCTTC. Translating it yields CASSDHRGQYGSGYTF.

This clonotype appeared many times. V gene TRBV10-1 combines with J gene TRBJ2-7, with 13 nucleotides matching TRBD2. Germline CDR1 reads WNHNN; CDR2 reads SYGVQD (reference sequence). V dropped 4 bases and J dropped 6; count of bases not matched to a gene: 0. This CDR3 is 13 amino acids long. CDR3 coding DNA: TGCGCCAGCAGTGGGACTAGCGGGGGCGAGCAGTACTTC. Residues: CASSGTSGGEQYF.

This clonotype was recorded at least ten times. This chain joins TRBV27 and TRBJ2-3; 10 bases map to TRBD2. Trimming cost V 8 bases and J 2 bases; bases outside gene matches: 7. From germline, CDR1 is MNHEY and CDR2 SMNVEV (reference sequence). The CDR3 totals 15 residues. The CDR3 sequence is CASRLAGDPTDTQYF. CDR3 nucleotide sequence: TGTGCCAGCCGTCTAGCGGGGGACCCCACAGATACGCAGTATTTT.

This clonotype was recorded many times. This chain links TRBV20-1 with TRBJ1-1; a possible D gene is TRBD1 (5 bases). There are 12 residues in the CDR3. Germline-derived CDR1 and CDR2 are DFQATT and SNEGSKA (reference sequence). This CDR3 is CRGEGSSTEAFF. CDR3 bases: TGCAGAGGGGAGGGGAGTAGCACTGAAGCTTTCTTT.

Ten or more counts support this clonotype. The chain links TRBV5-1 to TRBJ2-2; D perhaps matches TRBD1 (5 bases). This CDR3 has 14 amino acids. Germline lookup yields CDR1 SGHRS and CDR2 YFSETQ. The V and J ends lost 0 bases and 5 bases respectively, with 8 bases between them. In DNA form, the CDR3 reads TGCGCCAGCAGCTTGGCACCAGGGACCGGGGAGCTGTTTTTT. Protein sequence: CASSLAPGTGELFF.

This chain links TRBV27 with TRBJ1-2; D remains unclear. The CDR3 extends over 13 amino acids. The V end was cut by 6 bases, the J end by 5 bases, with 13 bases between. Germline CDR1 MNHEY, CDR2 SMNVEV (reference sequence). The CDR3 sequence: CASRPDWMYGYTF. In DNA, the CDR3 is TGTGCCAGCAGACCCGACTGGATGTATGGCTACACCTTC.